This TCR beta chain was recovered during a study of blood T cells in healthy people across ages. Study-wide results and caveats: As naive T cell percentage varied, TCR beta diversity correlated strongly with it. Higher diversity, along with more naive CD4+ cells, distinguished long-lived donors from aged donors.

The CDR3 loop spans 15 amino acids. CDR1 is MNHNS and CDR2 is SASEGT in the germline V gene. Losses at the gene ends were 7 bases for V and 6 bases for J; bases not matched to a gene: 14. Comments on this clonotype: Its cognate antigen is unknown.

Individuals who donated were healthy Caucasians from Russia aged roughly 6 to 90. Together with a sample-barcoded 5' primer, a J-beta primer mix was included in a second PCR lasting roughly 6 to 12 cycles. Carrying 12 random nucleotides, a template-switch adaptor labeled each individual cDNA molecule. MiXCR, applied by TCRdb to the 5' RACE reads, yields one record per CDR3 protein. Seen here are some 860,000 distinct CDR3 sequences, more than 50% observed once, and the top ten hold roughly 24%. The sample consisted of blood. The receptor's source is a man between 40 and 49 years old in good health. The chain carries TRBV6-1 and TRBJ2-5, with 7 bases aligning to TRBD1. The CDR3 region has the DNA TGTGCCAGCACCCAAGGGGTAGGGGGCGCAAAGACCCAGTACTTC. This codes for CASTQGVGGAKTQYF.